This T cell receptor (beta chain) was recorded in a study of T-cell memory formation after mild COVID-19. Overall study: TCR clusters showed largely donor specificity.

Findings and caveats of the study: What remained unconfirmed was the SARS-CoV-2 specificity of second-wave clones peaking on day 37. In pre-infection memory, a portion of responding clones appeared, which suggested that cross-reactive memory joined.

TCRdb reprocessed the 5' RACE reads via MiXCR and lists one record per CDR3 protein. The sample has about 210,000 distinct CDR3 sequences, approximately 10% seen once; the top ten hold 2.5% to 3.5%. This clonotype was seen ten or more times. The antigen remains unidentified. V shed 1 base and J 10 bases; nucleotides not matched to a gene: 13. The CDR3 totals 16 residues. The germline V gene has CDR1 SGHTA and CDR2 FQGNSA. The clonotype comes from a young man who had mild COVID-19 (a few samples of this study predate the infection). Cell type and time point are not known. The sequencing sample was made of PBMCs or a T cell subset sorted from them (not recorded which). The chain joins TRBV7-2 to TRBJ1-5; 7 bases are a match to TRBD1. The CDR3 DNA follows: TGTGCCAGCAGCTTAGTCGCAGGGGGGGGATCGAGTCCCCAGCATTTT. This encodes CASSLVAGGGSSPQHF.